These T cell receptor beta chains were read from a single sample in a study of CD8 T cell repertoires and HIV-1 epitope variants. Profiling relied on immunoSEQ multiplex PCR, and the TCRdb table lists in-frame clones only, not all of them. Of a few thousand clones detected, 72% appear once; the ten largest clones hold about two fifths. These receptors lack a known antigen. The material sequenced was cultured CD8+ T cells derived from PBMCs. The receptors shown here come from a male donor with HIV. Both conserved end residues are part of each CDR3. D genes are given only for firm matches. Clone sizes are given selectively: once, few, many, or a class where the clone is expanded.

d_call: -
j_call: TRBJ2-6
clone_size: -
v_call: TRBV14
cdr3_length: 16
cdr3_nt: TGTGCCAGCAGCCAGTCCGGGGGGCTTGGGGCCAACGTCCTGACTTTC
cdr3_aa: CASSQSGGLGANVLTF

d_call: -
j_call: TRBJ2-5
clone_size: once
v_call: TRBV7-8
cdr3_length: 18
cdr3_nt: TGTGCCAGCAGCGACCTCCCGGAAGAGAAGACAGCTCAAGAGACCCAGTACTTC
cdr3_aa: CASSDLPEEKTAQETQYF

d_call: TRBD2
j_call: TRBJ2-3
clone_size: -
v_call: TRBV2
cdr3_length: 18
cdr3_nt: TGTGCCAGCAGTGATGGGACTAGCGGGGGTGAACCAGCAGATACGCAGTATTTT
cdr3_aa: CASSDGTSGGEPADTQYF

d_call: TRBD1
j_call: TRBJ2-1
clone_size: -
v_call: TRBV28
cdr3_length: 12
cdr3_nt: TGTGCCAGCAGCGGGACAGCCAATGAGCAGTTCTTC
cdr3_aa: CASSGTANEQFF

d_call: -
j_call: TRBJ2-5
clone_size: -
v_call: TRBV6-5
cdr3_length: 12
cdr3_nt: TGTGCCAGCAGCCAGGACAAAGAGACCCAGTACTTC
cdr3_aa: CASSQDKETQYF

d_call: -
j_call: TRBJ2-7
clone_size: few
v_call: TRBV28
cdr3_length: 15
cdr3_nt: TGTGCCAGCGCCCAATCGATTAGGGGGGCCTACGAGCAGTACTTC
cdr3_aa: CASAQSIRGAYEQYF

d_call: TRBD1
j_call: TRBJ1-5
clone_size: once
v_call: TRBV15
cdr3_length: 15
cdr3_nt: TGTGCCACCAGCAATTCCGGACAGGGCAATCAGCCCCAGCATTTT
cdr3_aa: CATSNSGQGNQPQHF

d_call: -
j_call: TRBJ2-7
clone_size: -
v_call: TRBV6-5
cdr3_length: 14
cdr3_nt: TGTGCCAGCAGTCCCTCCTGGGGCACCTACGAGCAGTACTTC
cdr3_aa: CASSPSWGTYEQYF

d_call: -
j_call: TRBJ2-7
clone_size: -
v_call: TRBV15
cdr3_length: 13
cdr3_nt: TGTGCCACCAGCTGGGACATGTCCTACGAGCAGTACTTC
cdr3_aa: CATSWDMSYEQYF

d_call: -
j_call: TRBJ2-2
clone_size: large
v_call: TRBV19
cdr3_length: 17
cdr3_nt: TGTGCCAGTAGTAACTGGATTCAGACTACGAACACCGGGGAGCTGTTTTTT
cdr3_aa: CASSNWIQTTNTGELFF

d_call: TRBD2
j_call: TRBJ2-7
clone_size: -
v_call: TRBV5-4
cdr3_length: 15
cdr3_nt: TGTGCCAGCAGCCCCCGGGTAGCGGGGGGCGACGAGCAGTACTTC
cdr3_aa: CASSPRVAGGDEQYF

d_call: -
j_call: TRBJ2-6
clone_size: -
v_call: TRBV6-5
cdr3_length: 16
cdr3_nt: TGTGCCAGCAGTTACTCGACGGGGGCTGGGGCCAACGTCCTGACTTTC
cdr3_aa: CASSYSTGAGANVLTF

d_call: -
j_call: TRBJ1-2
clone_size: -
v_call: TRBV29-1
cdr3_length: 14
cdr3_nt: TGCAGCGTTGTCATCCTATCAGCTAACTATGGCCACACCTTC
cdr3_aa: CSVVILSANYGHTF

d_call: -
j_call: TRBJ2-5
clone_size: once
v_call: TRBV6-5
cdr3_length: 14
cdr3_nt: TGTGCCAGCAGTTACTTGGGGGTTTTGGAGACCCAGTACTTC
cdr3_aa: CASSYLGVLETQYF

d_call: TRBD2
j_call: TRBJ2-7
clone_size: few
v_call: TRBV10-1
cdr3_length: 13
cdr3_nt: TGCGCCAGCAGTGGGGACTATTTTTACGAGCAGTACTTC
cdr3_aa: CASSGDYFYEQYF

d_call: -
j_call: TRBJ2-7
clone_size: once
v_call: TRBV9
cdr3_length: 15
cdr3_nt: TGTGCCAGCAGCGTAGGACAGGCCCGCTCCTACGAGCAGTACTTC
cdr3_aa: CASSVGQARSYEQYF

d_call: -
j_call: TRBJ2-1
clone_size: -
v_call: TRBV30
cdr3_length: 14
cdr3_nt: TGTGCCTGGAGTTCCCGACAGGCACTCAATGAGCAGTTCTTC
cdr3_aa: CAWSSRQALNEQFF

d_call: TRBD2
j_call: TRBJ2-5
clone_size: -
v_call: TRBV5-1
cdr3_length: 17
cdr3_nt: TGCGCCAGCAGCTTGCGTATAGCGGGGGGGAAACAAGAGACCCAGTACTTC
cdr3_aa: CASSLRIAGGKQETQYF

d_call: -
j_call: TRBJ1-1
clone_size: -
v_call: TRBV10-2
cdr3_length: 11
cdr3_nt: TGCGCCAGCAGTGACTTTGTTGAAGCTTTCTTT
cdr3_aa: CASSDFVEAFF

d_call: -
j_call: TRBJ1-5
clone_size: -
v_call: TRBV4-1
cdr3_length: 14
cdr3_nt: TGCGCCAGCAGCGGGGACCCAGAGAATCAATCCCAGCATTTT
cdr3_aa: CASSGDPENQSQHF

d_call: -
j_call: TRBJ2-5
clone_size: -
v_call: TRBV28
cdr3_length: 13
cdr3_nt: TGTGCCAGCAGTTTATTTACAGGGGAGACCCAGTACTTC
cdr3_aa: CASSLFTGETQYF

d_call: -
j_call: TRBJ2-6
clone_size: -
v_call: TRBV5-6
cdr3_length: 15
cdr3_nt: TGTGCCAGCAGACTTGGGATAAGTGGGGCCAACGTCCTGACTTTC
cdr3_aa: CASRLGISGANVLTF

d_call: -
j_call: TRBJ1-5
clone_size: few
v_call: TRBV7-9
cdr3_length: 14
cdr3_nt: TGTGCCAGCAGCTTCGACACACCCAATCAGCCCCAGCATTTT
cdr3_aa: CASSFDTPNQPQHF

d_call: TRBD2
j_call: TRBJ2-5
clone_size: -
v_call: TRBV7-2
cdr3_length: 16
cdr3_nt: TGTGCCAGCAGCCGACAGGGACTAGCGGACCAAGAGACCCAGTACTTC
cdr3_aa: CASSRQGLADQETQYF

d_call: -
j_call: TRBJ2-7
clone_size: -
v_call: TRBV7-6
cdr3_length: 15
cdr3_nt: TGTGCCAGCAGCTTAGCTGGGGGTAGCTCCTACGAGCAGTACTTC
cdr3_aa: CASSLAGGSSYEQYF

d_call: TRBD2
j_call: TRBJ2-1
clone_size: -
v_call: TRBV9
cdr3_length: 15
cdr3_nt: TGTGCCAGCAGCGTAGGGACTAGCCATGACAATGAGCAGTTCTTC
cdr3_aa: CASSVGTSHDNEQFF

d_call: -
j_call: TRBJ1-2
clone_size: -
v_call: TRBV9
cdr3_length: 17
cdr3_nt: TGTGCCAGCAGCGTAGGTTCGCTATTGGCCGCTAACTATGGCTACACCTTC
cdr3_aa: CASSVGSLLAANYGYTF

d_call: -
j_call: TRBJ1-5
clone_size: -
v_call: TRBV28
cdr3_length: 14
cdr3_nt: TGTGCCAGCAGTTTAGAAAGTGGGATTCAGCCCCAGCATTTT
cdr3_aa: CASSLESGIQPQHF

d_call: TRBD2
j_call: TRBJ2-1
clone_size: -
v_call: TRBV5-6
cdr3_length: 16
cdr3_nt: TGTGCCAGCAGCCTGGTAACTAGCGGGTTCTACAATGAGCAGTTCTTC
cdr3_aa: CASSLVTSGFYNEQFF

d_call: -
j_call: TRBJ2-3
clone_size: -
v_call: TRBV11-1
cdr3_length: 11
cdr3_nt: TGTGCCAGCAGCTTATCTGATACGCAGTATTTT
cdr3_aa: CASSLSDTQYF